These T cell receptor beta chains were read from a single sample in a study of blood T cell repertoires in COVID-19. Sequencing was performed with immunoSEQ multiplex PCR; in TCRdb, only in-frame clones are kept and a portion is missing. The data show hundreds of thousands of clones, around 88% seen once. The sample taken for sequencing was peripheral blood. The receptors here all came from a woman in her forties or fifties with COVID-19, enrolled during active disease. The CDR3 runs from the conserved cysteine through the conserved F or W. D genes are given only for firm matches. The size entry is marked missing in some rows and otherwise reads once, few, many or a size class.

clone_size | d_call | j_call | v_call | cdr3_nt | cdr3_aa
once | TRBD1 | TRBJ2-1 | TRBV9 | TGTGCCAGCAGTGGACAGGGGTGGGAGCAGTTCTTC | CASSGQGWEQFF
. | . | TRBJ1-2 | TRBV19 | TGTGCCAGTAGTATAACAGGAGGCTACACCTTC | CASSITGGYTF
. | TRBD1 | TRBJ1-2 | TRBV7-2 | TGTGCCAGCAGCTTACCCCAGGACAGGGTACATGGCTACACCTTC | CASSLPQDRVHGYTF
. | . | TRBJ2-7 | TRBV11-2 | TGTGCCAGCAGCCTAGACGGACTGACTTTCTACGAGCAGTACTTC | CASSLDGLTFYEQYF
. | . | TRBJ2-1 | TRBV28 | TGTGCCAGCAGTACGGCAGGGGGGATCAATGAGCAGTTCTTC | CASSTAGGINEQFF
. | . | TRBJ2-1 | TRBV11-2 | TGTGCCAGCAGCGCCGCTAGGCTAGCCCCGGATGAGCAGTTCTTC | CASSAARLAPDEQFF
. | . | TRBJ1-4 | TRBV29-1 | TGCAGCGTCGGGGGAAAGGGACGGAATGAAAAACTGTTTTTT | CSVGGKGRNEKLFF
. | . | TRBJ2-2 | TRBV6-1 | TGTGCCAGCAGTGAATCCCAGTTTACCGGGGAGCTGTTTTTT | CASSESQFTGELFF
few | TRBD1 | TRBJ2-1 | TRBV6-5 | TGTGCCAGCAGCGGACAGGAGAGGGACAATGAGCAGTTCTTC | CASSGQERDNEQFF
once | . | TRBJ2-5 | TRBV28 | TGTGCCAGCAGTTTACAGCAAGAGACCCAGTACTTC | CASSLQQETQYF
. | TRBD1 | TRBJ1-5 | TRBV7-6 | TGTGCCAGCAGCTTAGATGCAGGGGGGAATCAGCCCCAGCATTTT | CASSLDAGGNQPQHF
. | . | TRBJ1-6 | TRBV21-1 | TGTGCCAGCAGCAAAGCCTGCGGGACAGCGTATAATTCACCCCTCCACTTT | CASSKACGTAYNSPLHF
once | . | TRBJ1-6 | TRBV27 | TGTGCCAGCAGTTTCGGCGGGTACTATAATTCACCCCTCCACTTT | CASSFGGYYNSPLHF
. | . | TRBJ1-1 | TRBV11-3 | TGTGCCAGCAGCTTAGGAGGCGGGGGAAGGAACACTGAAGCTTTCTTT | CASSLGGGGRNTEAFF
. | . | TRBJ1-2 | TRBV7-9 | TGTGCCAGCAGCTTAGAAGGGGCTTTGGGCTACACCTTC | CASSLEGALGYTF